This T cell receptor (beta chain) was captured in a study of long-term antiretroviral therapy in people with HIV. Study context: The earliest samples predate the 2015 immediate-ART recommendation by about a decade.

At the survey level, the v3.0 immunoSEQ assay was run. Profiling relied on immunoSEQ multiplex PCR, and the TCRdb table lists in-frame clones only, not all of them. Among 15,000 to 20,000 clones listed, approximately 96% were seen once. Notes on the study in general: ART adherence, viral resistance and therapy changes were not recorded.

This CDR3 contains 13 residues. Trimming cost V 1 base and J 6 bases, with 8 bases left between them. The germline V gene encodes CDR1 MNHNS and CDR2 SASEGT. Treatment for all HIV-infected participants took place in the United States. As concerns this clone: What it binds is not known.

Source: unsorted PBMCs, taken less than 11 years after starting antiretroviral therapy. The chain is built from TRBV6-1 and TRBJ2-3; D is perhaps TRBD1 or TRBD2 (5 bases each). The TCR comes from a man aged 25-45 years with HIV. The CDR3 loop is CASSEGGSDTQYF. The CDR3 nucleotides are TGTGCCAGCAGTGAAGGGGGGTCGGATACGCAGTATTTT.